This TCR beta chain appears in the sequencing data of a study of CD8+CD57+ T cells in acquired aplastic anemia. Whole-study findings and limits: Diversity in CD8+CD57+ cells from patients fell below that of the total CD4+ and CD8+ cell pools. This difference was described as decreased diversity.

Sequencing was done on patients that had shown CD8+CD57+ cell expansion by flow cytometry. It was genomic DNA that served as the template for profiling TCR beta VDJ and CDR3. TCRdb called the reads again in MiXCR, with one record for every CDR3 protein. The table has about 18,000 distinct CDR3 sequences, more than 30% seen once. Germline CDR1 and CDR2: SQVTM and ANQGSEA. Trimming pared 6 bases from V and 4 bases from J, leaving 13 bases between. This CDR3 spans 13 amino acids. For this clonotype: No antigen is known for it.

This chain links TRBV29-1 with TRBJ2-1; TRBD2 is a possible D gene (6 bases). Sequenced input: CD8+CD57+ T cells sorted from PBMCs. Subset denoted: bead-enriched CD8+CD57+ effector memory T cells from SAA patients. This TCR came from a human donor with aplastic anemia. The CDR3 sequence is CSVRDFYYNEQFF. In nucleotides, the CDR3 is TGCAGCGTACGGGACTTCTATTACAATGAGCAGTTCTTC.